Following are 16 T cell receptor beta chains from one sample sequenced in a study of blood T cell repertoires in COVID-19. Only in-frame clones appear in the TCRdb table, and some are missing; sequencing was by immunoSEQ multiplex PCR. The repertoire holds more than 150,000 clones, with over 80% as singletons. The specimen was peripheral blood. Receptors originate from an older woman with acute or convalescent COVID-19.

This clone has only a few counts. This chain connects TRBV6-5 to TRBJ1-1; 8 bases agree with TRBD1. Germline CDR1 MNHEY, CDR2 SVGAGI. CDR3 length: 13 residues. Losses at the gene ends were 7 bases for V and 8 bases for J; bases not matched to a gene: 9. This chain's CDR3 is CASTRTGTLEAFF. CDR3 nucleotide sequence: TGTGCCAGCACCCGGACAGGGACGTTAGAAGCTTTCTTT.

The sample holds one count of this clone. The chain links TRBV28 to TRBJ2-7, with D uncertain. V lost 5 bases and J 4 bases, leaving 9 bases between the germline ends. Germline loops: CDR1 MDHEN, CDR2 SYDVKM. The length of the CDR3 is 12 residues. The CDR3 loop is CASSQNYYEQYF. CDR3 DNA: TGTGCCAGCAGTCAAAACTATTACGAGCAGTACTTC.

The chain couples TRBV6-4 to TRBJ2-7, with a weak D call TRBD1 (6 bases). CDR1 is MRHNA and CDR2 is SNTAGT in the germline V gene. CDR3 length equals 13 residues. Deletions cut 9 bases from V and 4 bases from J, with 16 bases between. In nucleotides, the CDR3 is TGTGCCAGGATACAGGGACCGTCGTACGAGCAGTACTTC. It codes for CARIQGPSYEQYF.

This sequence joins TRBV18 and TRBJ1-5; TRBD1 aligns across 9 bases. Germline V gives CDR1 KGHSH, CDR2 LQKENI. V trimming: 1 base; J trimming: 6 bases; junction bases outside the gene matches: 7. The CDR3 sequence is 16 residues long. CDR3 sequence reads: CASSPLPPGQGQPQHF. DNA for the CDR3: TGTGCCAGCTCACCACTCCCCCCGGGACAGGGTCAGCCCCAGCATTTT.

This rearrangement joins TRBV6-4 to TRBJ1-1; 12 nucleotides agree with TRBD1. The CDR3 spans 15 residues. The germline CDR1 and CDR2 sequences are MRHNA and SNTAGT. With V trimmed by 6 bases and J by 2 bases, 4 bases remained unmatched. CDR3 nucleotides: TGTGCCAGCAGCCCCGGGACAGGGGGCAACACTGAAGCTTTCTTT. It yields the protein CASSPGTGGNTEAFF.

The chain recombines TRBV10-3 with TRBJ2-5, with TRBD2 matching 9 bases. The ends lost 3 bases at V and 5 bases at J; junction bases unmatched: 16. From germline, CDR1 is ENHRY and CDR2 SYGVKD. The CDR3 is made up of 18 amino acids. Here the CDR3 reads CAISDGFGGGAGSETQYF. The CDR3 coding sequence is TGTGCCATCAGTGACGGGTTCGGCGGGGGGGCCGGTAGTGAGACCCAGTACTTC.

Written as DNA, the CDR3 is TGTGCCACCAGCAGCTACGGACAGGGTTTACAAGAGACCCAGTACTTC. Protein sequence: CATSSYGQGLQETQYF. V usage is TRBV15 and J usage is TRBJ2-5; TRBD1 matches 8 bases. This CDR3 spans 16 amino acids. Germline V lookup: CDR1 LNHNV, CDR2 YYDKDF (reference sequence). Trimming removed 3 bases from V and 2 bases from J; junction bases left unmatched: 8. The variable domain in full, with the rest retrieved from reference TRBV15 and TRBJ2-5, is DAMVIQNPRYQVTQFGKPVTLSCSQTLNHNVMYWYQQKSSQAPKLLFHYYDKDFNNEADTPDNFQSRRPNTSFCFLDIRSPGLGDTAMYLCATSSYGQGLQETQYFGPGTRLLVL.

The chain links TRBV5-1 to TRBJ1-3; 7 bases align to TRBD1. J was trimmed by 0 bases and V by 5 bases; bases with no gene match: 5. Germline V CDR1 and CDR2: SGHRS, YFSETQ. This CDR3 region has 15 residues. CDR3 amino acids: CASSYSGGSGNTIYF. CDR3 sequence (DNA): TGCGCCAGCAGTTATTCAGGGGGCTCTGGAAACACCATATATTTT.

The chain recombines TRBV4-3 with TRBJ1-1; TRBD1 agrees at 8 bases. This CDR3 region has 15 residues. Germline-derived CDR1 and CDR2 are LGHNA and YSLEER. Trimming removed 0 bases from V and 8 bases from J; junction bases left unmatched: 8. The CDR3 nucleotides read TGCGCCAGCAGCCAAGATCCCAGGGGGCGACTCGAAGCTTTCTTT. It yields the protein CASSQDPRGRLEAFF.

The chain combines TRBV2 with TRBJ1-4, with D possibly being TRBD1 (6 bases). CDR1 and CDR2 from the germline V gene are SNHLY and FYNNEI. Trimming removed 8 bases at V and 8 bases at J, with 15 bases between. The CDR3 consists of 13 residues. CDR3: CASGTGYGEKLFF. As DNA, the CDR3 is TGTGCCAGCGGAACAGGGTACGGCGAAAAACTGTTTTTT.

The chain has TRBV27 and TRBJ2-1; D possibly corresponds to TRBD2 (7 bases). The V end lost 5 bases, the J end lost 6 bases, and 17 bases lay between the germline ends. Germline V lookup: CDR1 MNHEY, CDR2 SMNVEV (reference sequence). The CDR3 length is 15 residues. The CDR3 loop reads CASSPRGGRTNEQFF. DNA for the CDR3: TGTGCCAGCAGTCCTAGGGGGGGCCGTACCAATGAGCAGTTCTTC.

A word on this clone: The sample carries other DNA sequences with the same CDR3. The chain joins TRBV10-3 to TRBJ1-5, with D unclear. CDR1 is ENHRY and CDR2 is SYGVKD in the germline V gene. V lost 3 bases, J lost 4 bases, and 7 bases lay in between. CDR3 length equals 13 residues. The CDR3 here is CAISDGGNQPQHF. DNA for the CDR3: TGTGCCATCAGTGATGGCGGGAATCAGCCCCAGCATTTT.

The CDR3 protein is CASSEGQVTNEKLFF. CDR3 nucleotides: TGTGCCAGCAGTGAGGGACAGGTGACTAATGAAAAACTGTTTTTT. The chain uses TRBV2 and TRBJ1-4, with 8 bases identical to TRBD1. Germline CDR1 reads SNHLY; CDR2 reads FYNNEI. The CDR3 is made up of 15 amino acids. Trimming at V came to 3 bases and at J to 2 bases, leaving 2 bases not matched to a gene.

This sequence joins TRBV11-2 and TRBJ2-7, with unresolved D. CDR1 is SGHAT, CDR2 FQNNGV, per germline. The CDR3 covers 13 residues. The V end lost 0 bases, the J end lost 2 bases, and 5 bases lay between the germline ends. The CDR3 sequence is CASSLDGTYEQYF. The CDR3 DNA reads as TGTGCCAGCAGCTTAGATGGCACCTACGAGCAGTACTTC.

The chain has TRBV19 and TRBJ2-3; TRBD2 is a possible D gene (6 bases). Germline assignment: CDR1 LNHDA and CDR2 SQIVND (reference sequence). Trimming pared 3 bases from V and 0 bases from J, leaving 10 bases between. There are 15 residues in the CDR3. CDR3 sequence reads: CASSISGTSTDTQYF. The CDR3, as DNA: TGTGCCAGTAGTATTTCCGGGACTAGCACAGATACGCAGTATTTT.

This chain links TRBV19 with TRBJ1-1, with D possibly TRBD1 on 6 matching bases. The V gene's germline CDR1 is LNHDA and CDR2 SQIVND (reference sequence). Trimming pared 6 bases from V and 4 bases from J, leaving 15 bases between. This CDR3 region has 14 residues. The CDR3 spells CASSGRGRSTEAFF. CDR3 in DNA: TGTGCCAGTAGCGGCAGGGGAAGGTCCACTGAAGCTTTCTTT.